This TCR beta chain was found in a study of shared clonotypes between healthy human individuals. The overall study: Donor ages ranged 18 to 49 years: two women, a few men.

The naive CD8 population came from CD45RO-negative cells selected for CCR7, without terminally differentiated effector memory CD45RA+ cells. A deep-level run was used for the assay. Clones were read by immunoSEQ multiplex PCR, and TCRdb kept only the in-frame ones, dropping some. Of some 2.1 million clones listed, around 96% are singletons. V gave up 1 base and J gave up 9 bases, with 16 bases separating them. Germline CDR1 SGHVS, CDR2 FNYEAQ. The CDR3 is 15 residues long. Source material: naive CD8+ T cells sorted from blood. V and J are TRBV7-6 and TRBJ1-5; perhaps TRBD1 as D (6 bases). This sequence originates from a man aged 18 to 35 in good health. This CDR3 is CASSLDRVPSRPQHF. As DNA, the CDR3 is TGTGCCAGCAGCTTAGACAGGGTCCCCAGCCGGCCCCAGCATTTT.